The source of this T cell receptor (beta chain) is a study of identical twins. Each cDNA held unique molecular identifiers, and template switching gave it a universal primer site. TCRdb fed the 5' RACE reads into MiXCR, producing one record per CDR3 protein. The sample holds 550,000 to 700,000 distinct CDR3 sequences; just under 10% are singletons and the top ten take more than 2.5%. Trimming removed 5 bases from V and 5 bases from J; junction bases left unmatched: 11. The CDR3 length is 15 residues. Germline CDR1 SGHVS, CDR2 FNYEAQ. Healthy Caucasians supplied all donations. This clonotype was picked up many times. Another study also made use of these data, one on yellow fever vaccine responses in identical twins. That report adds: Twins showed a vaccine T cell response that reportedly seemed partly convergent, partly personalized.

V usage is TRBV7-6 and J usage is TRBJ2-5, with TRBD1 matching over 7 bases. Material: PBMCs. The TCR comes from a woman aged 18-30 years in good health. This chain's CDR3 is CASSQGQLWYETQYF. The CDR3 DNA reads TGTGCCAGCAGCCAGGGACAGCTGTGGTATGAGACCCAGTACTTC.